Only a few counts were recorded for the clone carrying this T cell receptor beta chain. Its target is not known. This entry belongs to a study of T-cell memory formation after mild COVID-19. Whole-study context: For the most part, TCR clusters were specific to one donor. Study-level points and caveats: CD4/CD8 balance held among clones contracting day 15 to 85, and later expanders leaned CD4+. Pre-infection memory already had some responding clones, implying cross-reactive memory joined.

Germline V gene sequence: CDR1 MNHEY, CDR2 SVGEGT. V shed 4 bases and J shed 6 bases, with 5 bases lying between them. This CDR3 region has 11 residues. 5'RACE with constant-segment primers yielded barcoded, UMI-tagged TCR alpha and TCR beta cDNA libraries. TCRdb reprocessed the 5' RACE reads with MiXCR, giving one entry per CDR3 protein. This sample has about 88,000 distinct CDR3 sequences; around 25% occur once, and the top ten carry about 40%. This sequence was found in a man between 18 and 29 years old who had mild COVID-19 (a few samples of this study predate the infection). Cell type and time point are not known. The specimen sequenced was PBMCs or a T cell subset sorted from them (not recorded which). The chain is built from TRBV6-2 or TRBV6-3 and TRBJ2-3; the D gene is possibly TRBD2 (5 bases). The CDR3 spells CASSSGDTQYF. In DNA form, the CDR3 reads TGTGCCAGCAGTTCGGGGGATACGCAGTATTTT.